This T cell receptor beta chain was observed in a study of blood T cell repertoires in COVID-19. The repertoire was sequenced with immunoSEQ multiplex PCR; TCRdb's copy has only in-frame clones and lacks some. This table holds about 62,000 clones, roughly 85% found once. The CDR3 totals 14 residues. The germline CDR1 and CDR2 sequences are SGHRS and YFSETQ. The V end lost 6 bases, the J end lost 5 bases, and 15 bases lay between the germline ends. The rearrangement joins TRBV5-1 to TRBJ2-1; D perhaps matches TRBD1 (5 bases). Material: peripheral blood. This clonotype was obtained from a woman older than 75 with acute or convalescent COVID-19. The DNA of the CDR3 is TGCGCCAGCAAGGGCAGGGTGGTTGACAATGAGCAGTTCTTC. It is translated as CASKGRVVDNEQFF.